In this sample, the clone carrying this T cell receptor (beta chain) turned up many times. Its antigen is as yet unknown. The data derive from a study of read filtering for tumor transcriptome and immune sequencing. General study findings and limits: Compared with RNA-seq, IR-seq gave much higher clonotype depth and reliability. Single-read clonotypes: roughly 82% of IR-seq clonotypes (around 3.6% of reads), about 75% of RNA-seq clonotypes (nearly 45% of reads).

This library used around 400 ng RNA and molecular barcoded adaptors spanning alpha/delta and beta/gamma chains. TCRdb independently ran MiXCR on the reads; one entry per CDR3 protein. The table records some 24,000 distinct CDR3 sequences, roughly 23% of them present only once. The sequence came from a donor at least 40 years old with multiple myeloma. The source material was a population of CD138-negative cells sorted from bone marrow.

The CDR3 nucleotides read TGCAGCGTCCGAGGGAATCCTAATGAAAAACTGTTTTTT. Its protein is CSVRGNPNEKLFF. The chain combines TRBV29-1 with TRBJ1-4, with no clear D. Looked up from germline, CDR1 is SQVTM and CDR2 is ANQGSEA. The CDR3 totals 13 residues. V was shortened by 6 bases and J by 3 bases, with 11 bases between the two germline ends.